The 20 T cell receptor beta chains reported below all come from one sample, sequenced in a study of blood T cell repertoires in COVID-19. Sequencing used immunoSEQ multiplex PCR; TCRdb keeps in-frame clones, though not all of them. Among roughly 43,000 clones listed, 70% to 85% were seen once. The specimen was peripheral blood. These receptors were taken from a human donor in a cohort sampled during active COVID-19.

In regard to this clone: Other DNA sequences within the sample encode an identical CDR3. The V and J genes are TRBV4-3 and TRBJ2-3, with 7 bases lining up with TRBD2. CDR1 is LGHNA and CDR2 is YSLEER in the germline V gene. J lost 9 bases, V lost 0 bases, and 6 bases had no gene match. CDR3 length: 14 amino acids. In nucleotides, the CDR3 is TGCGCCAGCAGCCAAGATTGGGGGGGAGACACGCAGTATTTT. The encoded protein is CASSQDWGGDTQYF.

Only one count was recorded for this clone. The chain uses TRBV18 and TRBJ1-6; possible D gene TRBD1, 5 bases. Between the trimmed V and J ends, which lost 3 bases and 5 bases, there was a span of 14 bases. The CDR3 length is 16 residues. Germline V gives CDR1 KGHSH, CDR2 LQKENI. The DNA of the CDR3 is TGTGCCAGCTCACCGAACACAGGACATGATAATTCACCCCTCCACTTT. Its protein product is CASSPNTGHDNSPLHF.

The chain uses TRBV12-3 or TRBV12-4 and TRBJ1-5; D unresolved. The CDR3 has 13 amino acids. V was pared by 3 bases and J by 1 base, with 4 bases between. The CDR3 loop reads CASSFQSNQPQHF. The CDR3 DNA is TGTGCCAGCAGTTTCCAGAGCAATCAGCCCCAGCATTTT.

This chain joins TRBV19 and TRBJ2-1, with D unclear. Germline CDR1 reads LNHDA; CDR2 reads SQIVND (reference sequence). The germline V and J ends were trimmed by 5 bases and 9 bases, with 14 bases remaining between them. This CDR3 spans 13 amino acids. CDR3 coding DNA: TGTGCCAGTAGTGTTAACAGATTCGGTGAGCAGTTCTTC. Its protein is CASSVNRFGEQFF. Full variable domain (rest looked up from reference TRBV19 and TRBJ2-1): DGGITQSPKYLFRKEGQNVTLSCEQNLNHDAMYWYRQDPGQGLRLIYYSQIVNDFQKGDIAEGYSVSREKKESFPLTVTSAQKNPTAFYLCASSVNRFGEQFFGPGTRLTVL.

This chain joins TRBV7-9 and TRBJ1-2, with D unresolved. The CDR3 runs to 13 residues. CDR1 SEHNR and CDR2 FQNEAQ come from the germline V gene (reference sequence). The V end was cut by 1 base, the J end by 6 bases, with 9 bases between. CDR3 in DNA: TGTGCCAGCAGCTTAGGAGGGAGACATGGCTACACCTTC. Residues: CASSLGGRHGYTF.

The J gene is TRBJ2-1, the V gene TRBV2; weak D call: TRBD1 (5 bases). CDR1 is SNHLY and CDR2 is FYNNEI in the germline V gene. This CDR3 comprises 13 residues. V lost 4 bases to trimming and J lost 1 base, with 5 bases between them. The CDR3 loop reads CASSGTSYNEQFF. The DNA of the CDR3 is TGTGCCAGCAGTGGGACATCCTACAATGAGCAGTTCTTC. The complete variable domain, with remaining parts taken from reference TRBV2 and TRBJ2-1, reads EPEVTQTPSHQVTQMGQEVILRCVPISNHLYFYWYRQILGQKVEFLVSFYNNEISEKSEIFDDQFSVERPDGSNFTLKIRSTKLEDSAMYFCASSGTSYNEQFFGPGTRLTVL.

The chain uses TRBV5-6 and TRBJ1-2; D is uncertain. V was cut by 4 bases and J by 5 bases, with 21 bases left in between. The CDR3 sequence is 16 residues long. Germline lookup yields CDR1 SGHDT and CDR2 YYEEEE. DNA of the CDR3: TGTGCCAGCAGCCTCCCGGGGAGGTCCTCCATTTATGGCTACACCTTC. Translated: CASSLPGRSSIYGYTF.

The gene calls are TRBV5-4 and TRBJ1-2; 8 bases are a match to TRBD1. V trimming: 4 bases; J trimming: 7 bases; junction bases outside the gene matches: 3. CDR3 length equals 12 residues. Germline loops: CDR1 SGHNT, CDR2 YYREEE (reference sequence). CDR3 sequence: CASSLDRAGYTF. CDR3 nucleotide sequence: TGTGCCAGCAGCCTGGACAGGGCTGGCTACACCTTC. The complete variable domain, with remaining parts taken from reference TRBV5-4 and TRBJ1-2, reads ETGVTQSPTHLIKTRGQQVTLRCSSQSGHNTVSWYQQALGQGPQFIFQYYREEENGRGNFPPRFSGLQFPNYSSELNVNALELDDSALYLCASSLDRAGYTFGSGTRLTVV.

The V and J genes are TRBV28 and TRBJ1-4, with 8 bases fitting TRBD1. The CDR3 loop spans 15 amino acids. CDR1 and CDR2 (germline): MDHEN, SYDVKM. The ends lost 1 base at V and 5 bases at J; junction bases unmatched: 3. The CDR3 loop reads CASSLLTGENEKLFF. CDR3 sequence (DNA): TGTGCCAGCAGTTTATTGACAGGGGAAAATGAAAAACTGTTTTTT.

The CDR3 reads CAISEGGVLTDTQYF. CDR3 coding DNA: TGTGCCATCAGTGAAGGAGGGGTCCTCACAGATACGCAGTATTTT. The chain couples TRBV10-3 to TRBJ2-3; D is possibly TRBD2 (6 bases). V was trimmed by 3 bases and J by 2 bases, leaving 12 bases between them. CDR1 and CDR2 from the germline V gene are ENHRY and SYGVKD. The CDR3 contains 15 residues.

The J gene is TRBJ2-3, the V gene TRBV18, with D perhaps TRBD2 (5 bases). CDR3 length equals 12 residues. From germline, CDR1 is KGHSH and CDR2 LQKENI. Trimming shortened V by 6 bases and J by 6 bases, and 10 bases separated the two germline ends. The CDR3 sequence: CASSDSPDTQYF. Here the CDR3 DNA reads TGTGCCAGCTCGGACTCTCCGGATACGCAGTATTTT.

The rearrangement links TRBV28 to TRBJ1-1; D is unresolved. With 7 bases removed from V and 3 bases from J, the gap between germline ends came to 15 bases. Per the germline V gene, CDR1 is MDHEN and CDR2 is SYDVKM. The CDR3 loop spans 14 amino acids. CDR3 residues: CASNPGWVDTEAFF. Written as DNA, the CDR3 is TGTGCCAGCAACCCCGGGTGGGTAGACACTGAAGCTTTCTTT.

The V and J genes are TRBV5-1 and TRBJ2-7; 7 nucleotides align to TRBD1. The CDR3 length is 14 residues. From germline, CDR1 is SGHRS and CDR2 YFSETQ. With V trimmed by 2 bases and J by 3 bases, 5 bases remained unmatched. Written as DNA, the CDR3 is TGCGCCAGCAGCTTCGCGACAGGGCTCTACGAGCAGTACTTC. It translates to CASSFATGLYEQYF.

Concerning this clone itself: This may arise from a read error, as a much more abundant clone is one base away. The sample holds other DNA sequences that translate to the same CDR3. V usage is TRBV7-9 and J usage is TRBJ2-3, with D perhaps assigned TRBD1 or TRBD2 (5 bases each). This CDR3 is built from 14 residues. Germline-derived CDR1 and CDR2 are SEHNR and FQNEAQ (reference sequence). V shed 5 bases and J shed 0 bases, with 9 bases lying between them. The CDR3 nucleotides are TGTGCCAGCAGCCTAGAGGGGAGCACAGATACGCAGTATTTT. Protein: CASSLEGSTDTQYF.

CDR3 bases: TGTGCCAGCAGCTTACAGATACTGGGACTAGCGGGGGGAAATGAGCAGTTCTTC. Translated, it gives CASSLQILGLAGGNEQFF. V usage is TRBV7-2 and J usage is TRBJ2-1; 15 nucleotides line up with TRBD2. CDR3 size: 18 residues. J was trimmed by 7 bases and V by 2 bases; bases with no gene match: 9. Germline values: CDR1 SGHTA, CDR2 FQGNSA.

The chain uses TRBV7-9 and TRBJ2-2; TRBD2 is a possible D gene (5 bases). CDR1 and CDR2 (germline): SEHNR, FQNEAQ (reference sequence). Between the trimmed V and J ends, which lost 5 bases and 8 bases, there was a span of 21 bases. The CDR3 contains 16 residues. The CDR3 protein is CASSPAPGYGIGELFF. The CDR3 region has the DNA TGTGCCAGCAGCCCTGCTCCGGGGTATGGGATTGGGGAGCTGTTTTTT.

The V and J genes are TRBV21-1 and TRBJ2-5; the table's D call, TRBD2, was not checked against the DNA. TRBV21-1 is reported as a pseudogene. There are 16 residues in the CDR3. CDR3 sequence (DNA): TGTGCCAGCAGCAAAACTGTTGTTCGTTTGAGGGAGGGCAGACACTTC. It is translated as CASSKTVVRLREGRHF.

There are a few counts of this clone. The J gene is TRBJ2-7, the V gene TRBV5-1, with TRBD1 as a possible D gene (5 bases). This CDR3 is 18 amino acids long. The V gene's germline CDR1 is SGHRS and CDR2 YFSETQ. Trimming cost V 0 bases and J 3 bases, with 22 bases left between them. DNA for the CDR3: TGCGCCAGCAGCTTGGCCAACAGGATAGGGGATCCGGACTACGAGCAGTACTTC. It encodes CASSLANRIGDPDYEQYF.

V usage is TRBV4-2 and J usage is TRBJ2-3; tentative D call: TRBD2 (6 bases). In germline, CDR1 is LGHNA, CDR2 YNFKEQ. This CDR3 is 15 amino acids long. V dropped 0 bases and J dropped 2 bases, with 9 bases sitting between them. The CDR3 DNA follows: TGTGCCAGCAGCCAAGAACGGGGGTACACAGATACGCAGTATTTT. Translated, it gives CASSQERGYTDTQYF.

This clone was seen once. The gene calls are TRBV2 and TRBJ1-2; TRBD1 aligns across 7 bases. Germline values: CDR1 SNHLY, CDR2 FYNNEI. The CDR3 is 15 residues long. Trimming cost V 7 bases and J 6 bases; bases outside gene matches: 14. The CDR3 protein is CASTQQGRSGDGYTF. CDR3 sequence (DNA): TGTGCCAGCACACAACAGGGGAGGTCGGGGGATGGCTACACCTTC.